Listed here is a single TCR beta chain. Its cognate antigen is unknown. Following RNA extraction, reverse transcription yielded cDNA that acted as the sequencing template. Profiled with immunoSEQ multiplex PCR; TCRdb holds only in-frame clones, not every one. The profile shows some 100,000 clones, less than 45% of them singletons. Peripheral blood and lesional scalp punch biopsies were taken from alopecia areata patients. This record comes from a study of CD8+ T cells in alopecia areata. Study overall: Treated patients were given 5 to 10 mg oral tofacitinib twice daily. Points from the study as a whole: Normal scalp had lower clonality than lesional scalp, with alopecia totalis/universalis lesions showing this most strongly. Sequencing of scalp tissue also captures the resident alphabeta T cells of normal skin.

The germline gives CDR1 MDHEN, CDR2 SYDVKM. J was trimmed by 3 bases and V by 6 bases; bases with no gene match: 10. CDR3 length: 15 amino acids. This clonotype originated in a human donor with alopecia areata. The chain employs TRBV28 and TRBJ2-7, with 8 bases identical to TRBD2. Material: CD4+ T cells sorted from blood. Here the CDR3 DNA reads TGTGCCAGCAGCTCCGCCGGGGGGGTGGGCTACGAGCAGTACTTC. Translation gives CASSSAGGVGYEQYF.